This T cell receptor (beta chain) was obtained from a study of PD-1 blockade in classical Hodgkin lymphoma. CDR1 is WSHSY, CDR2 SAAADI, per germline. With 6 bases clipped from V and 1 base from J, the junction kept 4 bases outside the gene matches. The CDR3 totals 15 residues. The time point denotes: cycle 4 day 1 (C4D1), after less than 7 weeks of nivolumab. After autologous stem cell transplantation all patients relapsed, and prior brentuximab vedotin exposure differed between cohorts. Magnetic negative selection purified CD4+ T cells from thawed PBMCs. Method: immunoSEQ multiplex PCR; TCRdb's copy keeps in-frame clones and lacks some. The sample holds 25,000 to 35,000 clones; roughly nine tenths are singletons and the top ten take roughly 0.47%.

Specimen: CD4+ T cells from blood, collected before the fourth cycle of nivolumab. The TCR comes from a human donor with classical Hodgkin lymphoma. The genes are TRBV10-2 and TRBJ2-7; 12 bases fit TRBD2. The CDR3 loop is CASRAGTSGSYEQYF. The CDR3 region has the DNA TGCGCCAGCAGAGCCGGGACTAGCGGGTCCTACGAGCAGTACTTC.